One sample yielded the 11 T cell receptor beta chains listed below, sequenced in a study of shared clonotypes between healthy human individuals. Clones were sequenced by immunoSEQ multiplex PCR, and TCRdb holds only the in-frame ones, with some missing. The table includes about 2.4 million clones, roughly nine tenths detected once. Sequenced: naive CD4+ T cells sorted from blood. Stated subset: CD45RA+ positively selected. The receptors shown here come from a man aged 18 to 29 in good health.

V gene TRBV29-1 combines with J gene TRBJ2-7; 11 bases align to TRBD1. Trimming removed 4 bases from V and 3 bases from J; junction bases left unmatched: 2. The germline gives CDR1 SQVTM, CDR2 ANQGSEA. This CDR3 has 13 residues. CDR3 protein: CSVGGQGVYEQYF. The CDR3, as DNA: TGCAGCGTTGGGGGACAGGGGGTCTACGAGCAGTACTTC.

V and J are TRBV4-1 and TRBJ2-7; 8 nucleotides align to TRBD2. Germline assignment: CDR1 MGHRA and CDR2 YSYEKL. The CDR3 is made up of 16 amino acids. Trimming at V came to 4 bases and at J to 2 bases, leaving 10 bases not matched to a gene. This chain's CDR3 is CASSRDSTSGAYEQYF. The CDR3 region has the DNA TGCGCCAGCAGCCGAGATTCAACTAGCGGAGCCTACGAGCAGTACTTC.

This chain uses TRBV27 with TRBJ2-4; 7 bases agree with TRBD1. Looked up from germline, CDR1 is MNHEY and CDR2 is SMNVEV (reference sequence). This CDR3 is built from 15 residues. The trim removed 5 bases at V and 6 bases at J, leaving 10 bases unmatched. For the CDR3, the DNA is TGTGCCAGCAGTCCCCCCGGGACAGCCGGAAACATTCAGTACTTC. Translated: CASSPPGTAGNIQYF.

This rearrangement joins TRBV4-3 to TRBJ2-1; tentatively, D is TRBD2 (6 bases). The V and J ends lost 0 bases and 9 bases respectively, with 12 bases between them. The CDR3 totals 14 residues. The germline CDR1 and CDR2 sequences are LGHNA and YSLEER. The CDR3 DNA reads TGCGCCAGCAGCCAAGAACCTAGCGTAACTGAGCAGTTCTTC. It translates to CASSQEPSVTEQFF.

The genes are TRBV7-8 and TRBJ2-5; D perhaps matches TRBD2 (6 bases). The V end lost 1 base, the J end lost 5 bases, and 20 bases lay between the germline ends. Germline V gives CDR1 SGHVS, CDR2 FQNEAQ. The CDR3 sequence is 17 residues long. The CDR3 is CASSLVTGTPDPETQYF. The CDR3 DNA follows: TGTGCCAGCAGCTTAGTGACCGGGACTCCGGATCCGGAGACCCAGTACTTC.

A remark on this clone: The sample carries other DNA sequences with the same CDR3. This chain links TRBV5-1 with TRBJ1-2, with TRBD1 matching over 9 bases. V shed 4 bases, J shed 2 bases, and the junction held 3 bases outside the gene matches. Germline V gene lookup returns CDR1 SGHRS and CDR2 YFSETQ. The CDR3 runs to 14 residues. CDR3 protein: CASSPGQGNYGYTF. CDR3 bases: TGCGCCAGCAGCCCGGGACAGGGAAACTATGGCTACACCTTC.

The rearrangement links TRBV10-3 to TRBJ2-2; D is undetermined. Trimming took off 3 bases at V and 8 bases at J, with 4 bases between the two ends. Per the germline V gene, CDR1 is ENHRY and CDR2 is SYGVKD. CDR3 length: 11 amino acids. CDR3 DNA: TGTGCCATCAGTGACGGGGGGGAGCTGTTTTTT. This codes for CAISDGGELFF.

V gene TRBV6-5 combines with J gene TRBJ2-3; possibly TRBD1 or TRBD2 for D (5 bases each). There are 15 residues in the CDR3. The germline V gene encodes CDR1 MNHEY and CDR2 SVGAGI. Trimming stripped 4 bases from V and 3 bases from J, with 14 bases between. The CDR3 sequence is CASSSGTLGTDTQYF. CDR3 nucleotides: TGTGCCAGCAGTTCCGGGACCCTGGGGACAGATACGCAGTATTTT.

The chain is built from TRBV6-1 and TRBJ1-2; D not certain. Germline lookup yields CDR1 MNHNS and CDR2 SASEGT. The CDR3 has 16 residues. V was pared by 3 bases and J by 1 base, with 15 bases between. The CDR3 bases are TGTGCCAGCAGTGACTTCGCAGTCCTACTTAACTATGGCTACACCTTC. Translation: CASSDFAVLLNYGYTF.

The rearrangement uses TRBV4-3 and TRBJ2-1, with 11 bases fitting TRBD2. Germline V gene lookup returns CDR1 LGHNA and CDR2 YSLEER. V was pared by 0 bases and J by 1 base, with 14 bases of the junction left unmatched. CDR3 length: 21 residues. The CDR3 region has the DNA TGCGCCAGCAGCCAAGAAGCTAGCGGGAGGTTTTCACGAAGTTCCTACAATGAGCAGTTCTTC. Its protein product is CASSQEASGRFSRSSYNEQFF.

V and J are TRBV6-5 and TRBJ2-2; D unclear. The germline V and J ends were trimmed by 6 bases and 2 bases, with 13 bases remaining between them. The CDR3 has 15 amino acids. Germline loops: CDR1 MNHEY, CDR2 SVGAGI. CDR3 coding DNA: TGTGCCAGCAGAATTCGAAGGGAAAACACCGGGGAGCTGTTTTTT. This sequence encodes CASRIRRENTGELFF.